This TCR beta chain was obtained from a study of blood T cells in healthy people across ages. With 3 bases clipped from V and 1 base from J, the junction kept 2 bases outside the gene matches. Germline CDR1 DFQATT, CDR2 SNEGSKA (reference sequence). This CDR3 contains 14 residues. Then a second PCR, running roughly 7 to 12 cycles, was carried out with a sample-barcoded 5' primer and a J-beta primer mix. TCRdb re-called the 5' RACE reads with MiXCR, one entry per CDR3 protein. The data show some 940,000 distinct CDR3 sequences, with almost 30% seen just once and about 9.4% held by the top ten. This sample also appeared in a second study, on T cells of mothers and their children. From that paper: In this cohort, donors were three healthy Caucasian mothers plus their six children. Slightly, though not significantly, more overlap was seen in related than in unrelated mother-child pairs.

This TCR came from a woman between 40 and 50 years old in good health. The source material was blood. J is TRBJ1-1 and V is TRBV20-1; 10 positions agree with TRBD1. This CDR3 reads CSARGQGWNTEAFF. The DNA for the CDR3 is TGCAGTGCTAGGGGACAGGGGTGGAACACTGAAGCTTTCTTT.